This record looks at one T cell receptor (beta chain) sequence and its context. The record originates from a study of response to subunit inactivated influenza vaccine. Germline CDR1 and CDR2: MNHEY and SVGAGI. Trimming took 1 base from V and 6 from J, leaving 13 bases between them. The CDR3 runs 15 residues. MiXCR was run by TCRdb on the RT-PCR reads, yielding one entry per CDR3 protein. Here the sample spans about 780,000 distinct CDR3 sequences, approximately 17% being singletons. The gene calls are TRBV6-5 and TRBJ2-1, with D possibly being TRBD2 (7 bases). The source was PBMCs from blood, collected 4 to 6 days after vaccination. The receptor was isolated from a man aged 45 to 65 who received an inactivated influenza vaccine. CDR3 in DNA: TGTGCCAGCAGTTACTGGGGGGGCGCCTCCAATGAGCAGTTCTTC. This gives the protein CASSYWGGASNEQFF.